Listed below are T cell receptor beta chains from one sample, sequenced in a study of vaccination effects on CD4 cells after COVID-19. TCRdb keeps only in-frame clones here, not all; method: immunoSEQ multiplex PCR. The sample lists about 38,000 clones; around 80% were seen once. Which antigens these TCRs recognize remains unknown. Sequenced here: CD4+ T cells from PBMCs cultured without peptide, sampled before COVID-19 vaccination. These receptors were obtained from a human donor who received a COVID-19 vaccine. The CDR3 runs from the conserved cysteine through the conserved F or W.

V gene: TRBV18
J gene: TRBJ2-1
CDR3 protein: CASSKLSGGLDNEQFF

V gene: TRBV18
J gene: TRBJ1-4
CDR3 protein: CASSPPNRVGDEKLFF

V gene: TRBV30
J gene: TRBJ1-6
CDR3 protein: CALESSYNSPLHF

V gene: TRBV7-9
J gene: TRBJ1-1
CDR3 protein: CASSLAKEAFF

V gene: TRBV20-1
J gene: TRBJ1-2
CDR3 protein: CSPGILYGYTF

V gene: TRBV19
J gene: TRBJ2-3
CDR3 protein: CASSIRDSFRTDTQYF

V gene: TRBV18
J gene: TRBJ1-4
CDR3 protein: CASSRRSDRDEKLFF

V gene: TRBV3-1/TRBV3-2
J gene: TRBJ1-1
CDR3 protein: CASSLWGQNTEAFF

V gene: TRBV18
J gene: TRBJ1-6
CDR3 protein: CASSHGNSPLHF

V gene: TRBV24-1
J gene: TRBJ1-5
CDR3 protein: CATSEDRYQPQHF

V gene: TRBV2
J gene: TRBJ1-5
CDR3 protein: CASSVAGLIATAQHF

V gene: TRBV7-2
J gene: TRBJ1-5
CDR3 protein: CASSLGGQTNQPQHF

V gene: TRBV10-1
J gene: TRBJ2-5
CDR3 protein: CASSQGGRETQYF

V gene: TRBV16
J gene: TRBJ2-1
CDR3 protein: CASSQRGNEQFF

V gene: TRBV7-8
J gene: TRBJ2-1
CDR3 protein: CASSFDGGGYNEQFF

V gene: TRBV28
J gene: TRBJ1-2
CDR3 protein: CASTQGLVLGYTF

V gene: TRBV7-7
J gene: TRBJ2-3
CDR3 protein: CASSSKMGSGDTQYF

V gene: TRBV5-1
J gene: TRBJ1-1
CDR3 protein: CASSLGVGGMNTEAFF

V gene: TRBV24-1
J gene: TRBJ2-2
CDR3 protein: CATSDLVKGTGELFF

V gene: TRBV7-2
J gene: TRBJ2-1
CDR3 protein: CASSLPGGVLGEQFF